The 15 T cell receptor beta chains presented below share a single source sample, sequenced in a study of post-analysis software for immune sequencing data (dated by TCRdb to the mid-2010s). Broad study findings and their caveats: Roughly 5 TRBV segments, including TRBV5-6, TRBV5-1 and TRBV20-1, were significantly more frequent in patients than controls.

These TCRs are of unknown antigen specificity. The library relied on PCR. Instrument on record: Illumina HiSeq 2500. Unique molecular identifiers were incorporated into TCR beta cDNA libraries to reduce PCR and sequencing biases. TCRdb redid the processing of the public reads, applying fastp at Q25 and MiXCR, and retained in-frame beta chains. Each CDR3 protein gets just one entry, which takes the most common genes and DNA from the rows behind it. This sample has about 820,000 distinct CDR3 sequences in its table, and approximately 57% of those were observed once. The top ten clones comprise 4.6% of the sample. The sequencing sample was made of blood. The receptors stem from a girl aged 5 to 17 with multiple sclerosis.

The chain combines TRBV6-5 with TRBJ2-1; weak D call: TRBD2 (5 bases). Germline V gene lookup returns CDR1 MNHEY and CDR2 SVGAGI. The V end was cut by 5 bases, the J end by 0 bases, with 11 bases between. CDR3 size: 15 residues. CDR3 sequence reads: CASSPDFTSYNEQFF. The CDR3 DNA sequence: TGTGCCAGCAGTCCGGACTTTACCTCCTACAATGAGCAGTTCTTC.

V usage is TRBV20-1 and J usage is TRBJ1-2; no clear D. V lost 0 bases, J lost 2 bases, and 10 bases lay in between. The CDR3 runs to 14 residues. Germline CDR1 reads DFQATT; CDR2 reads SNEGSKA (reference sequence). The CDR3 is CSARDTQSNYGYTF. The CDR3 DNA reads as TGCAGTGCTAGAGACACCCAATCCAACTATGGCTACACCTTC.

The chain recombines TRBV20-1 with TRBJ2-1; D is uncertain. V was cut by 1 base and J by 6 bases, with 13 bases left in between. Germline V CDR1 and CDR2: DFQATT, SNEGSKA (reference sequence). The CDR3 has 14 amino acids. The CDR3 region has the DNA TGCAGTGCTAGAGTCCGGAACCCTTCCAATGAGCAGTTCTTC. This translates into CSARVRNPSNEQFF.

This sequence joins TRBV18 and TRBJ2-5; 8 bases are a match to TRBD2. CDR1 and CDR2 (germline): KGHSH, LQKENI. The CDR3 loop spans 15 amino acids. J lost 4 bases, V lost 0 bases, and 4 bases had no gene match. CDR3 sequence reads: CASSPPVREGETQYF. The CDR3 region has the DNA TGTGCCAGCTCACCACCAGTCCGGGAGGGAGAGACCCAGTACTTC.

The gene calls are TRBV29-1 and TRBJ2-1; 8 bases agree with TRBD1. Germline V gives CDR1 SQVTM, CDR2 ANQGSEA. V lost 7 bases, J lost 2 bases, and 10 bases stayed unmatched. The CDR3 contains 15 residues. The CDR3 loop reads CSAPEQGVAYNEQFF. The CDR3 nucleotides are TGCAGCGCCCCCGAACAGGGGGTCGCCTACAATGAGCAGTTCTTC.

The V and J genes are TRBV20-1 and TRBJ2-4; D unclear. Germline CDR1 DFQATT, CDR2 SNEGSKA (reference sequence). The length of the CDR3 is 14 residues. Trimming pared 5 bases from V and 0 bases from J, leaving 11 bases between. CDR3 sequence: CSAPRPGAKNIQYF. Written as DNA, the CDR3 is TGCAGTGCTCCCCGGCCAGGAGCCAAAAACATTCAGTACTTC.

This clonotype was observed once. The chain recombines TRBV3-1 with TRBJ2-7, with D possibly matching TRBD2 (6 bases). Trimming took 2 bases from V and 5 from J, leaving 16 bases between them. The CDR3 runs 15 residues. Germline CDR1 LGHDT, CDR2 YNNKEL (reference sequence). The CDR3 protein is CASSQRSGGLDEQYF. For the CDR3, the DNA is TGTGCCAGCAGCCAAAGGTCCGGGGGTCTCGACGAGCAGTACTTC.

The rearrangement links TRBV5-1 to TRBJ1-2; TRBD1 is a possible D gene (5 bases). The germline CDR1 and CDR2 sequences are SGHRS and YFSETQ. Trimming took 5 bases from V and 11 from J, leaving 19 bases between them. The CDR3 totals 13 residues. Here the CDR3 DNA reads TGCGCCAGCAGAGTCAGGGAGGTAGACGGTTACACCTTC. It encodes CASRVREVDGYTF.

This chain joins TRBV20-1 and TRBJ2-3, with 13 bases identical to TRBD2. This CDR3 has 14 amino acids. Trimming at V came to 6 bases and at J to 6 bases, leaving 6 bases not matched to a gene. The germline V gene has CDR1 DFQATT and CDR2 SNEGSKA (reference sequence). The CDR3 DNA is TGCAGTGCCCTACTAGCGGGGGGGCAGGATACGCAGTATTTT. Protein: CSALLAGGQDTQYF.

This clonotype has a count of ten or more. The junction shows a germline mismatch at one end, possibly a read error. The rearrangement uses TRBV5-1 and TRBJ2-5, with D maybe TRBD1 (5 bases). This CDR3 spans 13 amino acids. CDR1 is SGHRS and CDR2 is YFSETQ in the germline V gene. CDR3 DNA sequence: TGTGCCAGCAGCTTGGGGCCCAGGGAGACCCAGTACTTC. It yields the protein CASSLGPRETQYF.

The gene calls are TRBV12-3 or TRBV12-4 and TRBJ2-3; the D gene is possibly TRBD2 (5 bases). The CDR3 totals 18 residues. V was clipped by 7 bases and J by 0 bases, with 23 bases between them. The CDR3 region is CASTHRGGGCFSTDTQYF. The DNA of the CDR3 is TGTGCCAGCACCCACCGGGGTGGAGGTTGTTTTAGCACAGATACGCAGTATTTT.

The CDR3 DNA is TGTGCCAGCAGTTACTCGACAGCGGGAGGGCCCTACGAGCAGTACTTC. It encodes CASSYSTAGGPYEQYF. This chain uses TRBV6-2 or TRBV6-3 with TRBJ2-7, with 10 bases matching TRBD2. This CDR3 region has 16 residues. Trimming cost V 0 bases and J 2 bases; bases outside gene matches: 4. Germline V gives CDR1 MNHEY, CDR2 SVGEGT.

The DNA of the CDR3 is TGCAGCGCTGGTGACAGCCACCGCAATGAGCAGTTCTTC. This encodes CSAGDSHRNEQFF. This chain uses TRBV29-1 with TRBJ2-1; tentative D call: TRBD1 (5 bases). Trimming stripped 7 bases from V and 6 bases from J, with 16 bases between. This CDR3 is 13 amino acids long. Germline V gives CDR1 SQVTM, CDR2 ANQGSEA.

The chain has TRBV7-3 and TRBJ2-7, with 9 bases that match TRBD2. The CDR3 is made up of 13 amino acids. CDR1 is SGHTA, CDR2 FQGTGA, per germline. J gave up 5 bases and V 5 bases, and 4 bases lay outside the gene matches. The CDR3 reads CASSPGGGDEQYF. CDR3 coding DNA: TGTGCCAGCAGCCCCGGCGGGGGGGACGAGCAGTACTTC.

This CDR3 reads CASRAPGKRGYTF. The CDR3, as DNA: TGTGCCAGCCGGGCGCCGGGGAAAAGGGGCTACACCTTC. The chain uses TRBV6-5 and TRBJ1-2; no firm D call. CDR1 MNHEY and CDR2 SVGAGI come from the germline V gene. The CDR3 length is 13 residues. The V end lost 8 bases, the J end lost 8 bases, and 18 bases lay between the germline ends.